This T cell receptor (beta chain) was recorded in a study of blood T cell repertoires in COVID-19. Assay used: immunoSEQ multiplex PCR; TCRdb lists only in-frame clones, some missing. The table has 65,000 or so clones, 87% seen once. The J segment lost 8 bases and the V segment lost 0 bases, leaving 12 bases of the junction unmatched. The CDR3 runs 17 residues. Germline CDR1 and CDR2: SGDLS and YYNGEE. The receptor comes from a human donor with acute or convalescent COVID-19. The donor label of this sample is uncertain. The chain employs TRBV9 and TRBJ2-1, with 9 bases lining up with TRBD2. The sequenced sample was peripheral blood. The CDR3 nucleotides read TGTGCCAGCAGCGTAGATGCGGGGGGGCCTGGCGGTGATGAGCAGTTCTTC. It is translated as CASSVDAGGPGGDEQFF.